The sequence of this TCR beta chain was determined in a study of blood T cell repertoires in COVID-19. Study as a whole: Sites in the United States, Italy and Spain provided acute and convalescent COVID-19 samples. Sources were T cells, B-cell-depleted T cells, or PBMCs; the material itself was cDNA or gDNA.

Authors' processing steps: Reference gene primers were amplified, and this amplification served to estimate nucleated cell counts. Data came from immunoSEQ multiplex PCR; TCRdb stores just in-frame clones and leaves some out. The D gene and trimming were derived from the DNA, and the V and J assignments and clone size from that table. This table holds fewer than 450,000 clones, under 95% found once. The junction had 11 bases not matched to a gene; V was cut back by 2 bases and J by 6 bases. Germline V gene lookup returns CDR1 SQVTM and CDR2 ANQGSEA. The CDR3 covers 17 residues. The V call is TRBV29-1, the J call TRBJ2-1; 12 nucleotides line up with TRBD1. This TCR was recovered from a woman younger than 35 who had recovered from COVID-19. The source material was peripheral blood. The CDR3 DNA follows: TGCAGCGTTGAAATCCCTCCGAGGGACAGGGGGCTCAATGAGCAGTTCTTC. This translates into CSVEIPPRDRGLNEQFF.